This T cell receptor (beta chain) was observed in a study of blood T cell repertoires in COVID-19. J lost 1 base, V lost 3 bases, and 1 base had no gene match. Germline assignment: CDR1 SGHTA and CDR2 FQGTGA. The CDR3 has 15 residues. The study drew participants aged about 18 to 89 years from 24 US areas. The authors' processing: Counts of nucleated cells, estimated from reference gene primer amplification, were obtained. Sequencing used immunoSEQ multiplex PCR; TCRdb keeps in-frame clones, though not all of them. For V, J and clone size, that table is used; D and trimming come from the DNA. The table records approximately 250,000 clones, 90% of them present only once.

This receptor was taken from a woman aged 25 to 39 with acute COVID-19. The material sequenced was PBMCs or T cells enriched from blood (not recorded which). V gene TRBV7-3 combines with J gene TRBJ2-3; 10 positions agree with TRBD2. In nucleotides, the CDR3 is TGTGCCAGCAGCTTCCTAGCGGGAGGCACAGATACGCAGTATTTT. This sequence encodes CASSFLAGGTDTQYF. Based on the CDR3 plus reference TRBV7-3 and TRBJ2-3, the full variable domain is GAGVSQTPSNKVTEKGKYVELRCDPISGHTALYWYRQSLGQGPEFLIYFQGTGAADDSGLPNDRFFAVRPEGSVSTLKIQRTERGDSAVYLCASSFLAGGTDTQYFGPGTRLTVL.